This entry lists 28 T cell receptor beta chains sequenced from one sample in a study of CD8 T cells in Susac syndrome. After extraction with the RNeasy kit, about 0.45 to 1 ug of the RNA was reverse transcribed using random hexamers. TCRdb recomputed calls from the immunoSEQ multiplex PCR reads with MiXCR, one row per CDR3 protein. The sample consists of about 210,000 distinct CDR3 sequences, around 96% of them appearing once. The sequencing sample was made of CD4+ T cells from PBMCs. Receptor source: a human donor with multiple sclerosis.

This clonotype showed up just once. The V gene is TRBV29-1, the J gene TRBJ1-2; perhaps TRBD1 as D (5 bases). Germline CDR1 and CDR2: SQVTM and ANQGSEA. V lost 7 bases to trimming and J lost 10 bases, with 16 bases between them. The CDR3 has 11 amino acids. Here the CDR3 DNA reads TGCAGCGCTGGGGAACAGGCCTACTACACCTTC. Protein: CSAGEQAYYTF. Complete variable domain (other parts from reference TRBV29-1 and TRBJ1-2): SAVISQKPSRDICQRGTSLTIQCQVDSQVTMMFWYRQQPGQSLTLIATANQGSEATYESGFVIDKFPISRPNLTFSTLTVSNMSPEDSSIYLCSAGEQAYYTFGSGTRLTVV.

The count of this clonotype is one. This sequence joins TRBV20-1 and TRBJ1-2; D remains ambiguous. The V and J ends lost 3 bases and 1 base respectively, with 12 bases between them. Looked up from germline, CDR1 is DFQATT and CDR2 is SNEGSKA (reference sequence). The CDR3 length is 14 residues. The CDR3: CSARNPGSNYGYTF. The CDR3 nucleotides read TGCAGTGCTAGGAACCCGGGGAGTAACTATGGCTACACCTTC.

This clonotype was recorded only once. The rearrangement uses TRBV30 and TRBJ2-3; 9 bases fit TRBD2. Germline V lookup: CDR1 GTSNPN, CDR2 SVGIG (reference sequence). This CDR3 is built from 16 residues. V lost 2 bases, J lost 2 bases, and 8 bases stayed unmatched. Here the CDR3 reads CAWSKGAGGVTDTQYF. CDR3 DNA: TGTGCCTGGAGTAAGGGAGCGGGGGGAGTCACAGATACGCAGTATTTT.

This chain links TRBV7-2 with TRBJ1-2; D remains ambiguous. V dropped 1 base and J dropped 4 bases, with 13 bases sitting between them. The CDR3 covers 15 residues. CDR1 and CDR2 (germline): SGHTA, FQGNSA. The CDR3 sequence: CASSLVAGVTYGYTF. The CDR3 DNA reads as TGTGCCAGCAGCTTAGTAGCCGGGGTGACCTATGGCTACACCTTC.

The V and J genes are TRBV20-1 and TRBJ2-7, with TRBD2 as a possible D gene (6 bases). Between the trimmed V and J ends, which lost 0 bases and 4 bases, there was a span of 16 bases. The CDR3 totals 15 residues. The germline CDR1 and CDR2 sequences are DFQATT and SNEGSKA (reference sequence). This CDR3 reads CSARDGTSLPYEQYF. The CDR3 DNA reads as TGCAGTGCTAGAGACGGGACTTCCTTGCCTTACGAGCAGTACTTC.

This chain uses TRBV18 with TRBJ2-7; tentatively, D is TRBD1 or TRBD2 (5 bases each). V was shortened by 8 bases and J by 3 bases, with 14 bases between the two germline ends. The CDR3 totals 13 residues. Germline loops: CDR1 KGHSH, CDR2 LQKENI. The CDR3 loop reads CASAVGPSYEQYF. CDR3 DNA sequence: TGTGCCAGCGCCGTGGGACCGAGCTACGAGCAGTACTTC.

As DNA, the CDR3 is TGCAGCGTTGAGGGACTAGCTAGATACAATGAGCAGTTCTTC. Protein sequence: CSVEGLARYNEQFF. J is TRBJ2-1 and V is TRBV29-1; 9 nucleotides match TRBD2. V trimming: 3 bases; J trimming: 4 bases; junction bases outside the gene matches: 4. Looked up from germline, CDR1 is SQVTM and CDR2 is ANQGSEA. The CDR3 spans 14 residues.

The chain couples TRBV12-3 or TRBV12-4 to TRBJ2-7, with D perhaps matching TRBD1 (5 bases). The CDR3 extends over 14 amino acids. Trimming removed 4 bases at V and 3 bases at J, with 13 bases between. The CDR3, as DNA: TGTGCCAGCAGTTGGGGCCCTCACCGCTACGAGCAGTACTTC. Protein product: CASSWGPHRYEQYF.

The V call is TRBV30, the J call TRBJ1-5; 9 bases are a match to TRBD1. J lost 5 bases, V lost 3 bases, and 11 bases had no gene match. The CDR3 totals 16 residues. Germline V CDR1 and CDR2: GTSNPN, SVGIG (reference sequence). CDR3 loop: CAWSPLGQGRDQPQHF. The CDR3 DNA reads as TGTGCCTGGAGCCCCCTTGGACAGGGGAGGGATCAGCCCCAGCATTTT.

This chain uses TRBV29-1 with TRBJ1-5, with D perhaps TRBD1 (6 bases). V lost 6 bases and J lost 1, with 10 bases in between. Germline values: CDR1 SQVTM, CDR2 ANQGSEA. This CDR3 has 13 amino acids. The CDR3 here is CSVVTGSNQPQHF. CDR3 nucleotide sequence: TGCAGCGTCGTTACAGGGAGCAATCAGCCCCAGCATTTT. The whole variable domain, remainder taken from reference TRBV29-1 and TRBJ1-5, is SAVISQKPSRDICQRGTSLTIQCQVDSQVTMMFWYRQQPGQSLTLIATANQGSEATYESGFVIDKFPISRPNLTFSTLTVSNMSPEDSSIYLCSVVTGSNQPQHFGDGTRLSIL.

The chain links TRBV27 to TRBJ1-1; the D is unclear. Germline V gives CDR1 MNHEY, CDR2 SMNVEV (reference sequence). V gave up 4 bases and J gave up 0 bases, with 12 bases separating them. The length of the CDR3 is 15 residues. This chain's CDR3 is CASSSISGMNTEAFF. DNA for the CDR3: TGTGCCAGCAGTTCTATATCCGGAATGAACACTGAAGCTTTCTTT.

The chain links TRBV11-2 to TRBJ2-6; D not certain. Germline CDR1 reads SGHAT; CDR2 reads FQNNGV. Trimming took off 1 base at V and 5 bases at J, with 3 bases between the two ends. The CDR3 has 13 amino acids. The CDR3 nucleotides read TGTGCCAGCAGCTTAGGTCGGGCCAACGTCCTGACTTTC. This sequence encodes CASSLGRANVLTF. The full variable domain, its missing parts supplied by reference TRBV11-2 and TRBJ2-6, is EAGVAQSPRYKIIEKRQSVAFWCNPISGHATLYWYQQILGQGPKLLIQFQNNGVVDDSQLPKDRFSAERLKGVDSTLKIQPAKLEDSAVYLCASSLGRANVLTFGAGSRLTVL.

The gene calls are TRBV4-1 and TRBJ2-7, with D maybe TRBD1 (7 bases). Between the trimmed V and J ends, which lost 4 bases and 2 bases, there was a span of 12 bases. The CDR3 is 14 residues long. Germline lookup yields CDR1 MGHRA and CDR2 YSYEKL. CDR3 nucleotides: TGCGCCAGCAGCCGGGCGGGACAGACCTACGAGCAGTACTTC. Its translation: CASSRAGQTYEQYF.

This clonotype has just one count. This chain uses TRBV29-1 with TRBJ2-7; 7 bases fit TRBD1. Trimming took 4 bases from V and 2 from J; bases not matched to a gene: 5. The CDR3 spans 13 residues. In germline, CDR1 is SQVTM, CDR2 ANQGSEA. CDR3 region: CSVARGWTYEQYF. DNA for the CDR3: TGCAGCGTTGCCAGGGGGTGGACCTACGAGCAGTACTTC.

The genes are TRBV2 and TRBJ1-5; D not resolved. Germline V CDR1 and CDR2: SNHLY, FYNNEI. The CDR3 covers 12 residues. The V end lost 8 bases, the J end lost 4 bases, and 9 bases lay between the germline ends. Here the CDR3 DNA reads TGTGCCAGCGCCCCCGATAATCAGCCCCAGCATTTT. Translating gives CASAPDNQPQHF.

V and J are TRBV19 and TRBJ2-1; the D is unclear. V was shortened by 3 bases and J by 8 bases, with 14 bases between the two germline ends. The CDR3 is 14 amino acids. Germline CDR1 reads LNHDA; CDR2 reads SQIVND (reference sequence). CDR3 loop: CASSMDAVGYEQFF. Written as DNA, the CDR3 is TGTGCCAGTAGTATGGATGCAGTCGGGTATGAGCAGTTCTTC. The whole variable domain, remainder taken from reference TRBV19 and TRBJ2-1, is DGGITQSPKYLFRKEGQNVTLSCEQNLNHDAMYWYRQDPGQGLRLIYYSQIVNDFQKGDIAEGYSVSREKKESFPLTVTSAQKNPTAFYLCASSMDAVGYEQFFGPGTRLTVL.

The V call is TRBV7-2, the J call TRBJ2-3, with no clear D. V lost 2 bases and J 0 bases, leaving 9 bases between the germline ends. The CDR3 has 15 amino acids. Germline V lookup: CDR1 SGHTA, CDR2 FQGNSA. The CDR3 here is CASSLWRRSTDTQYF. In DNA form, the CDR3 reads TGTGCCAGCAGCTTATGGAGACGGAGCACAGATACGCAGTATTTT.

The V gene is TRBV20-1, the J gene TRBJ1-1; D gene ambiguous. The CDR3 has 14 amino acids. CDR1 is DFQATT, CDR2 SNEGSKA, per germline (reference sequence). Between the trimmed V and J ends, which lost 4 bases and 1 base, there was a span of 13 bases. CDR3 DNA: TGCAGTGCTAATGCCGCGAGAGGGAACACTGAAGCTTTCTTT. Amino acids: CSANAARGNTEAFF.

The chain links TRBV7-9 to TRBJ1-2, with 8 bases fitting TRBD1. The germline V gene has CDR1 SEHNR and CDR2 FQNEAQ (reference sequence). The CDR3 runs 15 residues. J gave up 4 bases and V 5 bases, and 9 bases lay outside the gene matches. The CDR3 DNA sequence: TGTGCCAGCAGCCCCCAGGGGGCCGGTAGCTATGGCTACACCTTC. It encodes CASSPQGAGSYGYTF.

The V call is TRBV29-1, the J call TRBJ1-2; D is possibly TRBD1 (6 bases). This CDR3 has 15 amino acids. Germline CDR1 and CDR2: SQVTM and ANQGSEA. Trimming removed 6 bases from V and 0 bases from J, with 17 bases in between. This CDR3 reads CSVLGGRSTNYGYTF. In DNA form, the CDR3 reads TGCAGCGTATTAGGGGGTAGGAGCACTAACTATGGCTACACCTTC.

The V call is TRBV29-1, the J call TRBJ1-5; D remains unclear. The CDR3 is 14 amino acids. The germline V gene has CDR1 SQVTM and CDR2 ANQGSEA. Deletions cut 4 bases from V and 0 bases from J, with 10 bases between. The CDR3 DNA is TGCAGCGTTGTTGGCCCAGATAGCAATCAGCCCCAGCATTTT. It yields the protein CSVVGPDSNQPQHF.

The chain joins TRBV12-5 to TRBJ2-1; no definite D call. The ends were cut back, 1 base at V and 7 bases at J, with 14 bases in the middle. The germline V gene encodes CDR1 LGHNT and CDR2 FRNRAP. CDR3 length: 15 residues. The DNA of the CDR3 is TGTGCTAGTGGTTTGGAGCGCCTCAAGGGAAATGAGCAGTTCTTC. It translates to CASGLERLKGNEQFF.

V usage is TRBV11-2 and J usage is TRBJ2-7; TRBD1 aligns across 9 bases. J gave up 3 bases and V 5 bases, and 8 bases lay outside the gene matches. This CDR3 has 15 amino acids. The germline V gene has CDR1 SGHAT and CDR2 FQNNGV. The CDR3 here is CASSDDRGIIYEQYF. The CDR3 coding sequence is TGTGCCAGCAGCGATGACAGGGGGATCATCTACGAGCAGTACTTC.

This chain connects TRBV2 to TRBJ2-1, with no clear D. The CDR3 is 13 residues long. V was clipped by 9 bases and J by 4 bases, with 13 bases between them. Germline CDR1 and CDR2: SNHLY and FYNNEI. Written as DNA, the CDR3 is TGTGCCAGTACTCCAGAGAGTTACAATGAGCAGTTCTTC. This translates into CASTPESYNEQFF.

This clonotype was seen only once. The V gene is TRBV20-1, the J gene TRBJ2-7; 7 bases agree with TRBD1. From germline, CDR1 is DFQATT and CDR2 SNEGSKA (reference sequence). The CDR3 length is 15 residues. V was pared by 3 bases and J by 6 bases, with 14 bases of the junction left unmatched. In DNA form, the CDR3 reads TGCAGTGCTAGCGGCACAATAACAGGGGTCGGCGAGCAGTACTTC. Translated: CSASGTITGVGEQYF.

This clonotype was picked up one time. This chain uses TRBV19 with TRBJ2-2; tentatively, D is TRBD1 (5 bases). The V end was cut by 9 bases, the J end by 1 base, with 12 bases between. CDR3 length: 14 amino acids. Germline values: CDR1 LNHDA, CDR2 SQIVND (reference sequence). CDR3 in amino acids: CASTWTRNTGELFF. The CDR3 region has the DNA TGTGCCAGCACCTGGACACGGAACACCGGGGAGCTGTTTTTT.

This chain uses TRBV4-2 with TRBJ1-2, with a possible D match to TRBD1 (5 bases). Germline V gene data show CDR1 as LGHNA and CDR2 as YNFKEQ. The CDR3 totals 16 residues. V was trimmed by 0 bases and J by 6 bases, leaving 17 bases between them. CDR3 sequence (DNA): TGTGCCAGCAGCCAAGAGGGATTGGGGGGAGGAGATGGCTACACCTTC. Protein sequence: CASSQEGLGGGDGYTF.

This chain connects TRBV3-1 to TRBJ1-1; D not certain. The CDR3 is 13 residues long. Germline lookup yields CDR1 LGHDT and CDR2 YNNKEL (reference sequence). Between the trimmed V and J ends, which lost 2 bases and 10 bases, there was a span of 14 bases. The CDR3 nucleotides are TGTGCCAGCAGCCAATCGCGCGGCTTCGGAGCTTTCTTT. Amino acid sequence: CASSQSRGFGAFF.